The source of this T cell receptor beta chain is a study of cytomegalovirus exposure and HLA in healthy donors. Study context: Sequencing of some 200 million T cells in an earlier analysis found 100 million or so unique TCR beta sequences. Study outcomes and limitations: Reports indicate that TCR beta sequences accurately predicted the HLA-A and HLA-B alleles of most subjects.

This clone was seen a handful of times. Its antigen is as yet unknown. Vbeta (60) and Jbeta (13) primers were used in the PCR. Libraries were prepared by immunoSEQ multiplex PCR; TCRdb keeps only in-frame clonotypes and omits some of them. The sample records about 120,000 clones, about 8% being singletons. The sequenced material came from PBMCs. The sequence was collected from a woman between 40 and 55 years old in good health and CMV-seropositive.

Here the CDR3 DNA reads TGTGCCAGCAGAAAGACAGGGAGAGGGGCAGATACGCAGTATTTT. Translating gives CASRKTGRGADTQYF. The V gene is TRBV9, the J gene TRBJ2-3; 7 bases line up with TRBD1. This CDR3 is built from 15 residues. J lost 4 bases, V lost 5 bases, and 10 bases had no gene match. In germline, CDR1 is SGDLS, CDR2 YYNGEE. Full variable domain (rest looked up from reference TRBV9 and TRBJ2-3): DSGVTQTPKHLITATGQRVTLRCSPRSGDLSVYWYQQSLDQGLQFLIQYYNGEERAKGNILERFSAQQFPDLHSELNLSSLELGDSALYFCASRKTGRGADTQYFGPGTRLTVL.